The clone carrying this T cell receptor (beta chain) occurred a few times. As yet, its antigen is unknown. TCRdb ran MiXCR on the 5' RACE reads and lists one entry per CDR3 protein. The sample contains about 140,000 distinct CDR3 sequences, around a third of which appear only once. Trimming left V 3 bases short and J 1 base short, with 4 bases between. The CDR3 runs to 11 residues. CDR1 is DFQATT, CDR2 SNEGSKA, per germline (reference sequence). This specimen comes from a study of CD8 T cells in ankylosing spondylitis. Overall study results and limits: Matched ankylosing spondylitis synovial fluid reportedly showed significant enrichment of disease-linked clones.

The chain joins TRBV20-1 to TRBJ2-7; D is ambiguous. This TCR was recovered from a male donor with ankylosing spondylitis. The specimen sequenced was synovial fluid, either unsorted or a sorted T cell fraction (not recorded which). Here the CDR3 DNA reads TGCAGTGCTAGCCTTTCCTACGAGCAGTACTTC. Its translation: CSASLSYEQYF.